Each of the 17 T cell receptor beta chains below was sequenced from the same sample in a study of type 1 and type 2 diabetes patients. PCR was run on genomic DNA. Multiplex PCR with 30 forward and 13 reverse primers amplified the TCR beta CDR3. Each CDR3 protein is one row after TCRdb ran MiXCR on the multiplex PCR reads. The data hold 270,000 or so distinct CDR3 sequences, with 47% observed a single time. The sample comprised peripheral blood mononuclear cells (PBMCs). The receptors were gathered from a young man with type 2 diabetes.

V and J are TRBV19 and TRBJ2-7; 8 bases agree with TRBD1. This CDR3 has 15 residues. J was trimmed by 4 bases and V by 6 bases; bases with no gene match: 11. Germline CDR1 reads LNHDA; CDR2 reads SQIVND (reference sequence). Written as DNA, the CDR3 is TGTGCCAGTAGGGGAAAAGGACAGGGACCGTACGAGCAGTACTTC. This codes for CASRGKGQGPYEQYF.

The J gene is TRBJ2-7, the V gene TRBV5-6; weak D call: TRBD1 (6 bases). The germline CDR1 and CDR2 sequences are SGHDT and YYEEEE. CDR3 length: 12 residues. Between the trimmed V and J ends, which lost 3 bases and 4 bases, there was a span of 8 bases. In nucleotides, the CDR3 is TGTGCCAGCAGCTCGGGACAATACGAGCAGTACTTC. This codes for CASSSGQYEQYF.

This clonotype was seen only a few times. The CDR3 sequence is CASSQVGDYGYTF. Written as DNA, the CDR3 is TGCGCCAGCAGCCAAGTGGGGGACTATGGCTACACCTTC. The rearrangement uses TRBV4-1 and TRBJ1-2, with D possibly being TRBD1 (5 bases). The germline V gene has CDR1 MGHRA and CDR2 YSYEKL. There are 13 residues in the CDR3. With 1 base removed from V and 3 bases from J, the gap between germline ends came to 6 bases.

V and J are TRBV29-1 and TRBJ1-2; TRBD1 agrees at 8 bases. The germline gives CDR1 SQVTM, CDR2 ANQGSEA. The CDR3 is 13 residues long. Trimming removed 4 bases from V and 4 bases from J; junction bases left unmatched: 5. The CDR3 sequence is CSVGGGQGYGYTF. The CDR3 nucleotides read TGCAGCGTTGGGGGTGGACAGGGCTATGGCTACACCTTC.

A remark on this clonotype: The conserved phenylalanine or tryptophan normally closing the CDR3 is absent here, so this likely arose from a read error. The rearrangement uses TRBV2 and TRBJ2-5, with D maybe TRBD1 (6 bases). The CDR3 has 17 amino acids. V lost 5 bases and J lost 3, with 22 bases in between. Germline lookup yields CDR1 SNHLY and CDR2 FYNNEI. The CDR3 reads CASSWTATRSKKETQYL. The CDR3 DNA reads as TGTGCCAGCAGTTGGACAGCAACGCGGAGTAAAAAAGAGACCCAGTACCTC.

The chain joins TRBV6-6 to TRBJ1-2; D is ambiguous. Per the germline V gene, CDR1 is MNHNY and CDR2 is SVGAGI (reference sequence). Between the trimmed V and J ends, which lost 10 bases and 6 bases, there was a span of 27 bases. The CDR3 covers 16 residues. Here the CDR3 reads CATFHYAILGPDGYTF. The CDR3 nucleotides read TGTGCCACCTTCCATTACGCGATCCTCGGGCCCGATGGCTACACCTTC.

V usage is TRBV15 and J usage is TRBJ1-1, with D uncertain. Germline V gives CDR1 LNHNV, CDR2 YYDKDF (reference sequence). This CDR3 has 14 amino acids. V gave up 3 bases and J gave up 7 bases, with 15 bases separating them. The CDR3 sequence is CATSRGRTVDEAFF. DNA for the CDR3: TGTGCCACCAGCAGGGGGAGGACGGTGGATGAAGCTTTCTTT.

The sample holds a few counts of this clonotype. The rearrangement joins TRBV20-1 to TRBJ2-3; D not resolved. V was cut by 2 bases and J by 4 bases, with 4 bases left in between. Germline V CDR1 and CDR2: DFQATT, SNEGSKA (reference sequence). CDR3 length equals 11 residues. The CDR3 loop reads CSARSADTQYF. CDR3 sequence (DNA): TGCAGTGCTAGAAGTGCAGATACGCAGTATTTT.

The sample holds many counts of this clonotype. This chain links TRBV2 with TRBJ2-5; 7 nucleotides agree with TRBD2. The V gene end was trimmed by 5 bases and the J gene end by 1 base; junction bases not matched to a gene: 16. Germline V gives CDR1 SNHLY, CDR2 FYNNEI. The CDR3 spans 18 residues. The CDR3 loop is CASSPIGLWGGSQETQYF. Written as DNA, the CDR3 is TGTGCCAGCAGTCCCATTGGATTGTGGGGGGGGAGCCAAGAGACCCAGTACTTC. Looking up the rest from reference TRBV2 and TRBJ2-5 gives the full variable domain: EPEVTQTPSHQVTQMGQEVILRCVPISNHLYFYWYRQILGQKVEFLVSFYNNEISEKSEIFDDQFSVERPDGSNFTLKIRSTKLEDSAMYFCASSPIGLWGGSQETQYFGPGTRLLVL.

This chain uses TRBV30 with TRBJ1-2; 9 bases agree with TRBD1. The CDR3 sequence is 15 residues long. CDR1 GTSNPN and CDR2 SVGIG come from the germline V gene (reference sequence). With 0 bases clipped from V and 6 bases from J, the junction kept 8 bases outside the gene matches. The CDR3 bases are TGTGCCTGGAGTGTACTGGGGACAGGGTCGAATGGCTACACCTTC. Translated: CAWSVLGTGSNGYTF. The full variable domain, rest sourced from reference TRBV30 and TRBJ1-2, is SQTIHQWPATLVQPVGSPLSLECTVEGTSNPNLYWYRQAAGRGLQLLFYSVGIGQISSEVPQNLSASRPQDRQFILSSKKLLLSDSGFYLCAWSVLGTGSNGYTFGSGTRLTVV.

With regard to this clonotype: This could be a read error, since a much larger clone is one nucleotide away. The chain combines TRBV6-1 with TRBJ1-1, with a weak D call TRBD1 (5 bases). The CDR3 is 14 residues long. Germline V CDR1 and CDR2: MNHNS, SASEGT. The CDR3 DNA reads TGTGCCATCAGTGCACGGACATGGGACGCTGAAGCTTTCTTT. It yields the protein CAISARTWDAEAFF.

The chain is built from TRBV27 and TRBJ2-6, with a tentative D call TRBD2 (6 bases). The V gene lost 0 bases and the J gene lost 3 bases, with 9 bases spanning the gap. This CDR3 has 16 amino acids. Germline V gene lookup returns CDR1 MNHEY and CDR2 SMNVEV (reference sequence). CDR3 sequence reads: CASSLSGGYGANVLTF. CDR3 DNA sequence: TGTGCCAGCAGTTTATCGGGGGGATATGGGGCCAACGTCCTGACTTTC.

V gene TRBV7-2 combines with J gene TRBJ2-7; tentatively, D is TRBD1 (6 bases). This CDR3 has 13 residues. With 7 bases removed from V and 6 bases from J, the gap between germline ends came to 16 bases. CDR1 is SGHTA and CDR2 is FQGNSA in the germline V gene. CDR3 DNA: TGTGCCAGCACCCCGGCAGGGGTGAGCGAGCAGTACTTC. Protein sequence: CASTPAGVSEQYF. Based on the CDR3 plus reference TRBV7-2 and TRBJ2-7, the full variable domain is GAGVSQSPSNKVTEKGKDVELRCDPISGHTALYWYRQSLGQGLEFLIYFQGNSAPDKSGLPSDRFSAERTGGSVSTLTIQRTQQEDSAVYLCASTPAGVSEQYFGPGTRLTVT.

CDR3 in amino acids: CAWSAHRTGRSGYTF. The CDR3 DNA follows: TGTGCCTGGAGTGCCCACAGAACGGGGCGGAGTGGCTACACCTTC. The rearrangement joins TRBV30 to TRBJ1-2, with D tentatively TRBD1 (5 bases). V was shortened by 1 base and J by 7 bases, with 19 bases between the two germline ends. The CDR3 is 15 residues long. CDR1 is GTSNPN, CDR2 SVGIG, per germline (reference sequence).

The rearrangement joins TRBV13 to TRBJ1-6; TRBD1 matches 7 bases. The CDR3 is made up of 15 amino acids. The V gene end was trimmed by 5 bases and the J gene end by 7 bases; junction bases not matched to a gene: 8. Per germline, CDR1 PRHDT and CDR2 FYEKMQ (reference sequence). The DNA of the CDR3 is TGTGCCAGCAGCGGCTCGGGACAGCCAAATTCACCCCTCCACTTT. Amino acid sequence: CASSGSGQPNSPLHF.

This clonotype was seen a few times. The chain couples TRBV12-3 or TRBV12-4 to TRBJ2-7, with D perhaps TRBD1 (6 bases). V lost 5 bases to trimming and J lost 5 bases, with 16 bases between them. The CDR3 is 14 amino acids. The CDR3 DNA reads as TGTGCCAGCAGTGATTCCCTGGGACACAACGAGCAGTACTTC. Translation: CASSDSLGHNEQYF.

Comments on this clonotype: Mismatch with germline at one junction end may stem from a read error. V usage is TRBV25-1 and J usage is TRBJ2-7; no reliable D call. The CDR3 loop spans 16 amino acids. Germline V gene data show CDR1 as MGHDK and CDR2 as SYGVNS. CDR3 amino acids: CATSDPAAYVVGEQYF. The CDR3 nucleotides read TGTGCCACCAGTGACCCCGCGGCCTATGTGGTTGGCGAGCAGTACTTC.